This TCR beta chain was recorded in a study of control samples from healthy donors and cancer patients. TCRdb's table, derived via immunoSEQ multiplex PCR, lists solely in-frame clones and lacks some. The data show roughly 400,000 clones, around 90% seen once. After removal of 4 bases from V and 8 bases from J, the junction contained 11 bases not matched to a gene. CDR3 length: 16 residues. Germline V gives CDR1 LGHNA, CDR2 YNFKEQ. This clone was seen a handful of times. The chain links TRBV4-2 to TRBJ2-1, with 10 bases identical to TRBD2. Source material: PBMCs. The receptor comes from a middle-aged man with head and neck cancer. CDR3: CASSRRAGGPEDEQFF. CDR3 in DNA: TGTGCCAGCAGCCGAAGAGCGGGAGGGCCGGAGGATGAGCAGTTCTTC.